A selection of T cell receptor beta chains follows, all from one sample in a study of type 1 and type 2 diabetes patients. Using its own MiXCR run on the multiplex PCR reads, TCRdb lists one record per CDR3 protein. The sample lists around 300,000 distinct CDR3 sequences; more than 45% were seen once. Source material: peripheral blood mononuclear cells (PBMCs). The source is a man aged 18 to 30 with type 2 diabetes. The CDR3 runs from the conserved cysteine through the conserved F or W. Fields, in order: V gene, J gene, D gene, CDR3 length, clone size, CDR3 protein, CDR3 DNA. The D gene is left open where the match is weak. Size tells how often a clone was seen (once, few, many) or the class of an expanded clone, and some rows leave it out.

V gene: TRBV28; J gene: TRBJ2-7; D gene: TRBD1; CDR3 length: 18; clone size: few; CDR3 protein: CASSLGQGIRLLRYEQYF; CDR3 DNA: TGTGCCAGCAGTTTAGGACAGGGGATACGATTATTGAGGTACGAGCAGTACTTC
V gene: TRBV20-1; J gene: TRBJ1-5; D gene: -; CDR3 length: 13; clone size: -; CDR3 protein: CSARMGAGQPQHF; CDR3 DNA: TGCAGTGCTAGAATGGGGGCGGGTCAGCCCCAGCATTTT
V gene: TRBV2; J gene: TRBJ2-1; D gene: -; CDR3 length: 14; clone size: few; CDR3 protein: CASSTSSSYNEQFF; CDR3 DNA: -
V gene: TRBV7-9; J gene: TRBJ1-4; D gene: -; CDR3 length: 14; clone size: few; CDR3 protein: CASSLERINEKLFF; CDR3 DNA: TGTGCCAGCAGCTTAGAGCGGATAAATGAAAAACTGTTTTTT
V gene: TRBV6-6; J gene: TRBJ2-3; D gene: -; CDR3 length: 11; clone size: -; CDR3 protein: CASRASDTQYF; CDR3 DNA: TGTGCCAGCAGGGCATCAGATACGCAGTATTTT
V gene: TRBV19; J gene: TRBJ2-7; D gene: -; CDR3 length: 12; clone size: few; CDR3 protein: CASSNEGDPQYF; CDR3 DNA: TGTGCCAGTAGCAACGAGGGGGACCCGCAGTACTTC
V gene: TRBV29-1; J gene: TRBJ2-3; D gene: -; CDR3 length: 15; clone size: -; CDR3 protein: CSVEGHRVRADTQYF; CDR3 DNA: TGCAGCGTTGAAGGGCACAGAGTAAGGGCAGATACGCAGTATTTT
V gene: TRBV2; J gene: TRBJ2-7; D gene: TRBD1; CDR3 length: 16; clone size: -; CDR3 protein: CASSQAWGTGIHEQYF; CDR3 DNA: TGTGCCAGCAGCCAAGCTTGGGGGACAGGGATACACGAGCAGTACTTC
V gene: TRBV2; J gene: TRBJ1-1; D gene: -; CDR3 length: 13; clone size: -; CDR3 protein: CASSGRPNTEAFF; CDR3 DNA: TGTGCCAGCAGTGGCAGACCGAACACTGAAGCTTTCTTT
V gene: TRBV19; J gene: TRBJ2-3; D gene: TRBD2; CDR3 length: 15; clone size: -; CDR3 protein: CASSLPVAGVDTQYF; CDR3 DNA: TGTGCCAGTAGTTTACCGGTAGCGGGAGTAGATACGCAGTATTTT
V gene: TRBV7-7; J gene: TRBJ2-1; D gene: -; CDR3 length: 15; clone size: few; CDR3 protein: CASSLNAGTYNEQFF; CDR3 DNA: TGTGCTAGCAGTCTTAACGCAGGGACCTACAATGAGCAGTTCTTC
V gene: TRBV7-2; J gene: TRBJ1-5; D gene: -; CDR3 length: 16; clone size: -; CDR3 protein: CASSITGTESNQPQHF; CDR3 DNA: TGTGCCAGCAGCATAACCGGGACCGAGAGCAATCAGCCCCAGCATTTT
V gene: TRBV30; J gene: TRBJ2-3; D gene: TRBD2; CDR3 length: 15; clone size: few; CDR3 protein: CAWSVIAGGADTQYF; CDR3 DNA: TGTGCCTGGAGTGTAATAGCGGGAGGAGCAGATACGCAGTATTTT
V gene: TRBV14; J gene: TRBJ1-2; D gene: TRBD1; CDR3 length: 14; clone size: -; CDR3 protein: CASSQAQGYYGYTF; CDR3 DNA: TGTGCCAGCAGCCAGGCACAGGGGTACTATGGCTACACCTTC
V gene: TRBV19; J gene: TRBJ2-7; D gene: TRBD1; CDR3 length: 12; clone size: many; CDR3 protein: CASSFDRVEQYF; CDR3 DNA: TGTGCCAGTAGTTTCGACAGGGTCGAGCAGTACTTC
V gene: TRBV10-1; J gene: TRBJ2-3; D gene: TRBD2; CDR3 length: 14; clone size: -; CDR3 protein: CASSEGLATDTQYF; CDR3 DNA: TGCGCCAGCAGTGAGGGACTAGCGACAGATACGCAGTATTTT
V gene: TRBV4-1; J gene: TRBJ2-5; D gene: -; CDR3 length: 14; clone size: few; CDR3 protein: CASSQIANKETQYF; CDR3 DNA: TGCGCCAGCAGCCAAATCGCGAACAAGGAGACCCAGTACTTC
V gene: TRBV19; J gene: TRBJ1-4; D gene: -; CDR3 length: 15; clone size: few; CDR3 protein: CASSIGASLNEKLFF; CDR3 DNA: TGTGCCAGTAGTATCGGGGCCAGCCTTAATGAAAAACTGTTTTTT
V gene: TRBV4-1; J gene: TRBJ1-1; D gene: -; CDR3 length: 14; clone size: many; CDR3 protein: CASSQEGLADEAFF; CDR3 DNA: TGCGCCAGCAGCCAAGAAGGCTTGGCAGATGAAGCTTTCTTT
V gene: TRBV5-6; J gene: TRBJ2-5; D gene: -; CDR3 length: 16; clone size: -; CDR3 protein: CASSLVSGVLVETQYF; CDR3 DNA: TGTGCCAGCAGCTTGGTGTCAGGGGTCCTCGTAGAGACCCAGTACTTC
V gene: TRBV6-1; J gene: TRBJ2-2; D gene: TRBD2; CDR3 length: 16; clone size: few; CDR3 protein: CASSVGPSGSIGELFF; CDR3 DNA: TGTGCCAGCAGTGTAGGTCCTAGCGGGAGTATAGGGGAGCTGTTTTTT
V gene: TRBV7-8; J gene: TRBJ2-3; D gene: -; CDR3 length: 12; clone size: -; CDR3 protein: CASSLVEDTQYF; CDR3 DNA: TGTGCCAGCAGCTTAGTAGAAGATACGCAGTATTTT
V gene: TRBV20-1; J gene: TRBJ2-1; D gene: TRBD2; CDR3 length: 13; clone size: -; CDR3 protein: CSAQAGAIYEQFF; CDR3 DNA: TGCAGTGCTCAAGCGGGAGCGATATATGAGCAGTTCTTC
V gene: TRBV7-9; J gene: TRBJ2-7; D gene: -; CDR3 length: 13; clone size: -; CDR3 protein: CASRAENWVEQYF; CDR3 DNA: TGTGCCAGCAGAGCGGAGAACTGGGTCGAGCAGTACTTC
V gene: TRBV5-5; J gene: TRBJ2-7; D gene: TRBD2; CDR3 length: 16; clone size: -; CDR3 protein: CASTRDGGGGPYEQYF; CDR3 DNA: TGTGCCAGCACCCGAGATGGGGGCGGGGGGCCCTACGAGCAGTACTTC
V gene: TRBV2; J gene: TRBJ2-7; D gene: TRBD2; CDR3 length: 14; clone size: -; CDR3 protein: CASEGAGGSYEQYF; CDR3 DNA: TGTGCCAGCGAGGGTGCGGGGGGGTCCTACGAGCAGTACTTC
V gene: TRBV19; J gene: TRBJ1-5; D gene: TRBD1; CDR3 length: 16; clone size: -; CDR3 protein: CASTDLFSGGHQPQHF; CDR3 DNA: TGTGCCAGTACCGACCTCTTCTCAGGGGGCCATCAGCCCCAGCATTTT
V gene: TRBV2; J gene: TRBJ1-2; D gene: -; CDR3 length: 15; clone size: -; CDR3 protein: CASSRLRGVNYGYTF; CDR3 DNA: TGTGCCAGCAGTCGACTGAGGGGCGTTAACTATGGCTACACCTTC
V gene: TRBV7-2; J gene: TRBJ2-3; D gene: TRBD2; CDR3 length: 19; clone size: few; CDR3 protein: CASSPSAGGRRPSTDTQYF; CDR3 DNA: TGTGCCAGCAGCCCATCTGCGGGGGGCCGGCGTCCTAGCACAGATACGCAGTATTTT
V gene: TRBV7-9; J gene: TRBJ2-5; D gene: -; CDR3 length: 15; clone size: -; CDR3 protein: CASSLEVANQETQYF; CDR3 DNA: TGTGCCAGCAGCTTAGAAGTGGCCAACCAAGAGACCCAGTACTTC
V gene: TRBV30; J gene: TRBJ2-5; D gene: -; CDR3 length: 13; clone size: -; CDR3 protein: CASSISQGGTQYF; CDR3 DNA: TGTGCCAGTAGTATCTCGCAGGGGGGGACCCAGTACTTC
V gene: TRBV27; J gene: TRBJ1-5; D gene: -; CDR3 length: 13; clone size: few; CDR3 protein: CASSFGGGQPQHF; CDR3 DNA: TGTGCCAGCAGTTTCGGGGGGGGGCAGCCCCAGCATTTT
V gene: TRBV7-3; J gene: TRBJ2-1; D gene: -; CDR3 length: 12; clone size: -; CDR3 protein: CASSTPTGGQFF; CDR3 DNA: TGTGCCAGCAGCACCCCCACAGGCGGGCAGTTCTTC
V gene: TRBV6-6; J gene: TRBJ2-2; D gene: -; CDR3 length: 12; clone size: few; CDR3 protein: CATQRGGGELFF; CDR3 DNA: TGTGCCACCCAGAGGGGGGGCGGGGAGCTGTTTTTT
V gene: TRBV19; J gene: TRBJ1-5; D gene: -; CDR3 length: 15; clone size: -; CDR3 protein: CASSMLIMSNQPQHF; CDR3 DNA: TGTGCCAGTAGTATGTTAATCATGAGCAATCAGCCCCAGCATTTT
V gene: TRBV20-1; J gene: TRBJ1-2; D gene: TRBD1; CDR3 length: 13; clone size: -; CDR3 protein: CSVRQGSGKGYTF; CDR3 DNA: TGCAGTGTTAGACAGGGTTCGGGGAAGGGCTACACCTTC
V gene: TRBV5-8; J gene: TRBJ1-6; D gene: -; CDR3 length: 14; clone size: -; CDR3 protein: CASSRAGVGSPLHF; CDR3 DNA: TGTGCCAGCAGCCGGGCAGGGGTCGGTTCACCCCTCCACTTT
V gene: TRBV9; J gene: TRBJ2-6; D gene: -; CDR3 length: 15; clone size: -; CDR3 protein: CASSVGGPGANVLTF; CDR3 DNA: TGTGCCAGCAGCGTAGGGGGGCCTGGGGCCAACGTCCTGACTTTC
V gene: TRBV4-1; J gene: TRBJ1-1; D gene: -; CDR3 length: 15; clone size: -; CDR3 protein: CASKFTWTVNTEAFF; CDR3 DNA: TGCGCCAGCAAATTCACATGGACGGTGAACACTGAAGCTTTCTTT
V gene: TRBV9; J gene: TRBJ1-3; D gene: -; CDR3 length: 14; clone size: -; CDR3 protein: CASSVERSGNTIYF; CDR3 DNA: TGTGCCAGCAGCGTAGAAAGGTCGGGAAACACCATATATTTT
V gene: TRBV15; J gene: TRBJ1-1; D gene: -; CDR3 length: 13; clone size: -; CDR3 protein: CAARFQGNTEAFF; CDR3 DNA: TGTGCCGCCAGATTCCAGGGGAACACTGAAGCTTTCTTT
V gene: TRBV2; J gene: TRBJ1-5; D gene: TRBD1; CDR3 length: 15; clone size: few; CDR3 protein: CASSTGTGGSGPQHF; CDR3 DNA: TGTGCCAGCAGTACCGGGACAGGGGGATCTGGGCCCCAGCATTTT
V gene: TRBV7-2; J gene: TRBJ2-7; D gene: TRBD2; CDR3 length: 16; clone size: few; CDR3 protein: CASSSKVIAGGYEQYF; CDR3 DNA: TGTGCCAGCAGCTCTAAGGTGATAGCGGGGGGCTACGAGCAGTACTTC
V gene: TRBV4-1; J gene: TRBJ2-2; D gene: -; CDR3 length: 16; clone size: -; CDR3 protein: CASSQDSGINTGELFF; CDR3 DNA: TGCGCCAGCAGCCAAGATTCCGGAATTAACACCGGGGAGCTGTTTTTT
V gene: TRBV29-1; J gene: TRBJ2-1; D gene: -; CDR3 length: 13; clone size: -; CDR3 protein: CSVVEGVYNEQFF; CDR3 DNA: TGCAGCGTTGTAGAGGGGGTCTACAATGAGCAGTTCTTC
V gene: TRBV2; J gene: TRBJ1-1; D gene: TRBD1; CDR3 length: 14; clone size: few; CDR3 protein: CASSWTGMNTEAFF; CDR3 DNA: TGTGCCAGCAGTTGGACAGGGATGAACACTGAAGCTTTCTTT